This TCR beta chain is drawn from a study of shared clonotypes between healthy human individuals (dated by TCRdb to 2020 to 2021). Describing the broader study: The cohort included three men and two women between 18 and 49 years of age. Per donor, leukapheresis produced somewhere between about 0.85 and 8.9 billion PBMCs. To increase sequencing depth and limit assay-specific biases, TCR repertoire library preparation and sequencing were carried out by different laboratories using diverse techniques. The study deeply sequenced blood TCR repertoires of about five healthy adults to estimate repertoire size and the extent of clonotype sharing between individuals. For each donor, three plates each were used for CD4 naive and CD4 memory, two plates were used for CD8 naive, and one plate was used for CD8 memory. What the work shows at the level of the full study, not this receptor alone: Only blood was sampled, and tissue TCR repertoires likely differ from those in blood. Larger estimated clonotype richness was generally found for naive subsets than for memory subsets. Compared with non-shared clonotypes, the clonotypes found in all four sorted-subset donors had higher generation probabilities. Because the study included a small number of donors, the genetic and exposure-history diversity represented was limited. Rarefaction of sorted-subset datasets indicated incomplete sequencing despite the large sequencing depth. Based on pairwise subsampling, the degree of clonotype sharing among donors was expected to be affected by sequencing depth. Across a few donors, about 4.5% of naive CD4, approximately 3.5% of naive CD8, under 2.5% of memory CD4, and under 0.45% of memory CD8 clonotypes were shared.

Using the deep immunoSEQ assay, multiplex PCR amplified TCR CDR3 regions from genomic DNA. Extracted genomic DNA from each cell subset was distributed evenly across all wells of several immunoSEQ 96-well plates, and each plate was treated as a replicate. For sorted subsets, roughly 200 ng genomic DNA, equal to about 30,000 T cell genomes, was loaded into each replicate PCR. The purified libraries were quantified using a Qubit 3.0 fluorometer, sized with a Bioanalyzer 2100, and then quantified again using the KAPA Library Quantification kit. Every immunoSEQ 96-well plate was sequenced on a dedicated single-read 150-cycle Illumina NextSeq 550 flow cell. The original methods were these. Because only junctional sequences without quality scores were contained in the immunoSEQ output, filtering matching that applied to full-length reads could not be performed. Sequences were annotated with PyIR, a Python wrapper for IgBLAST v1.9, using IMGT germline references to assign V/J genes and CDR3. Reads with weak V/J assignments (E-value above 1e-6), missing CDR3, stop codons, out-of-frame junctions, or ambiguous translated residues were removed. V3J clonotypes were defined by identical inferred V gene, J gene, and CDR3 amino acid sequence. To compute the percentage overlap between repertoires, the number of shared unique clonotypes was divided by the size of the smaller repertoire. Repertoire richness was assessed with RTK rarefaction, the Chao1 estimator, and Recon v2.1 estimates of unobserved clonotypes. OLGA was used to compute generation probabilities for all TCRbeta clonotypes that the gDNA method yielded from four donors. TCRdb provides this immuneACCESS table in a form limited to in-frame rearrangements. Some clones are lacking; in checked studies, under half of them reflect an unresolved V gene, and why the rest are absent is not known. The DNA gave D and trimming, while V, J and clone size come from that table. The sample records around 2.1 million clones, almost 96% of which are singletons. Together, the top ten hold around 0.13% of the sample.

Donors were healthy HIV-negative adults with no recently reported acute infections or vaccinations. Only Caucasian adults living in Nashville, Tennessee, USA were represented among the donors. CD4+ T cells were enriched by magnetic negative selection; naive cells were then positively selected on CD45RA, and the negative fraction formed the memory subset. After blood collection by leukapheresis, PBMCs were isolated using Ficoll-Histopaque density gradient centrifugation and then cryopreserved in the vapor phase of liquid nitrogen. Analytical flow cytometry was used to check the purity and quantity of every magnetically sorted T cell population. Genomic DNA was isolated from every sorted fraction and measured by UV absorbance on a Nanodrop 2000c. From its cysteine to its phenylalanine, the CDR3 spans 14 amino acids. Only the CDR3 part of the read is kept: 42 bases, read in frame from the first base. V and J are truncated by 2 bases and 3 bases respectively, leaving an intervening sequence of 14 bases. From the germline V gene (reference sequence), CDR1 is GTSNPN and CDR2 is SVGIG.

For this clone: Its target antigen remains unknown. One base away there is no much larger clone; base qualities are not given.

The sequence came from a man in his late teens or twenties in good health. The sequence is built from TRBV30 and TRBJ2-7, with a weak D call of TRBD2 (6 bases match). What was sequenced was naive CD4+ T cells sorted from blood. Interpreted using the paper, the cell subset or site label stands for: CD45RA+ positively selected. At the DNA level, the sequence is TGTGCCTGGAGTCGGGTGGGGGGTAACTACGAGCAGTACTTC. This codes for CAWSRVGGNYEQYF. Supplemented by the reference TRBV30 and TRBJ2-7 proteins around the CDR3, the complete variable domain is SQTIHQWPATLVQPVGSPLSLECTVEGTSNPNLYWYRQAAGRGLQLLFYSVGIGQISSEVPQNLSASRPQDRQFILSSKKLLLSDSGFYLCAWSRVGGNYEQYFGPGTRLTVT.